This T cell receptor (beta chain) appears in the sequencing data of a study of T-cell reconstitution after alpha-beta-depleted transplantation in children. Unique molecular identifiers featured in how the TCRbeta library was prepared. MiXCR, run by TCRdb on the PCR reads, gives a single entry per CDR3 protein. This table holds hundreds of thousands of distinct CDR3 sequences, about 10% found once. Germline CDR1 DFQATT, CDR2 SNEGSKA (reference sequence). The CDR3 is 17 residues long. The junction had 8 bases not matched to a gene; V was cut back by 5 bases and J by 0 bases. V and J are TRBV20-1 and TRBJ2-1; 12 positions agree with TRBD2. Source: PBMCs from the stem cell graft donor, taken from the stem cell graft. The TCR sequence derives from a human donor who donated a stem cell graft to a child with acute myeloid leukemia. DNA for the CDR3: TGCAGTGCTCAGACTAGCGGGGGCCCGAGCTCCTACAATGAGCAGTTCTTC. Translated: CSAQTSGGPSSYNEQFF.